This TCR beta chain was captured by sequencing in a study of T cell responses to AZD1222 COVID-19 vaccine. Whole-study findings and limits: Unmutated variant regions are reportedly targeted by nearly half of spike-specific TCRs.

Produced via immunoSEQ multiplex PCR; TCRdb's table is partial and in-frame only. The table has approximately 140,000 clones, around 95% seen once. V was shortened by 3 bases and J by 3 bases, with 6 bases between the two germline ends. Germline CDR1 is MDHEN and CDR2 is SYDVKM. This CDR3 region has 13 residues. To note about this clone: The antigen is unknown.

Sequences were derived from peripheral blood, sampled on day 0 of AZD1222 vaccination. This clonotype was obtained from an adult in good health. The genes are TRBV28 and TRBJ2-1, with D unresolved. CDR3 nucleotides: TGTGCCAGCAGTTTCCCTGGCTACAATGAGCAGTTCTTC. Translated, it gives CASSFPGYNEQFF.